This T cell receptor beta chain appears in the sequencing data of a study of CD8 T cells in ankylosing spondylitis. With regard to this clonotype: What it recognizes is unknown.

The CDR3 runs 14 residues. The ends lost 5 bases at V and 5 bases at J; junction bases unmatched: 7. Study conclusions and caveats: Some of these motif variants have turned up before, in reports on reactive arthritis synovial fluid and blood. Relatively scarce in peripheral blood, disease-linked clones were CD8+. Significant enrichment of disease-linked clones was reportedly seen in matched ankylosing spondylitis synovial fluid.

Construction of TCR beta libraries was performed using quantitative 5'-RACE with molecular barcodes. TCRdb passed the 5' RACE reads through MiXCR, listing each CDR3 protein once. The table lists 250,000 or so distinct CDR3 sequences, about 24% of them singletons. The chain recombines TRBV12-3 or TRBV12-4 with TRBJ2-3; 7 bases map to TRBD1. The sequence came from a male donor with ankylosing spondylitis or in good health (not recorded which). The sequenced sample was blood, either unsorted or a sorted T cell fraction (not recorded which). Here the CDR3 DNA reads TGTGCCAGCAGTCAACAGGGGATAGTAGATACGCAGTATTTT. Its protein product is CASSQQGIVDTQYF.